This T cell receptor beta chain is from a study of blood T cells in healthy people across ages. Of note for this clonotype: Its antigen is undetermined.

The study's findings and limits: There was no known CMV status for donors, so expanded clonotype changes were possibly confounded.

The second PCR ran about 6 to 12 cycles with a sample-barcoded 5' primer and J-beta primers. TCRdb called the 5' RACE reads again in MiXCR, with one record for every CDR3 protein. This sample has more than 900,000 distinct CDR3 sequences, with 20% to 25% found just once. CDR1 and CDR2 (germline): SEHNR, FQNEAQ (reference sequence). The CDR3 runs to 16 residues. V shed 2 bases, J shed 0 bases, and the junction held 5 bases outside the gene matches. Separately, the same data were catalogued under a study of T cells of mothers and their children. According to that study: RNA that had been extracted went wholly into cDNA synthesis, at roughly 1.5 ug per 15 ul.

The clonotype originates from a girl aged 2 to 10 in good health. The material sequenced was blood. The rearrangement joins TRBV7-9 to TRBJ1-2; 8 nucleotides agree with TRBD1. The CDR3 spells CASSLSGQETNYGYTF. In DNA, the CDR3 is TGTGCCAGCAGCTTATCGGGACAGGAGACTAACTATGGCTACACCTTC. The variable domain in full, completed from reference TRBV7-9 and TRBJ1-2, reads DTGVSQNPRHKITKRGQNVTFRCDPISEHNRLYWYRQTLGQGPEFLTYFQNEAQLEKSRLLSDRFSAERPKGSFSTLEIQRTEQGDSAMYLCASSLSGQETNYGYTFGSGTRLTVV.